The next 27 T cell receptor beta chains were all read from a single sample in a study of T cell changes during pregnancy in multiple sclerosis. This table comes from immunoSEQ multiplex PCR, and its TCRdb copy is limited to in-frame clones, with some not included. The sample has about 55,000 clones; about 92% are singletons. The starting material was CD8+ T cells from peripheral blood mononuclear cells, obtained in the second trimester of pregnancy. These receptors were collected from a female donor with multiple sclerosis, enrolled in a pregnancy study.

CDR3 protein: CASSQAGVEYNEQFF. For the CDR3, the DNA is TGTGCCAGCAGCCAAGCGGGAGTAGAGTACAATGAGCAGTTCTTC. The V call is TRBV4-2, the J call TRBJ2-1, with D tentatively TRBD2 (6 bases). This CDR3 spans 15 amino acids. Looked up from germline, CDR1 is LGHNA and CDR2 is YNFKEQ. The V gene lost 1 base and the J gene lost 4 bases, with 11 bases spanning the gap.

V is TRBV9 and J is TRBJ1-2; no firm D call. The CDR3 runs 14 residues. Per germline, CDR1 SGDLS and CDR2 YYNGEE. V was shortened by 3 bases and J by 4 bases, with 13 bases between the two germline ends. In DNA form, the CDR3 reads TGTGCCAGCAGCGCCGCGGGCCCCCGCTATGGCTACACCTTC. This encodes CASSAAGPRYGYTF. The entire variable domain, with the rest obtained from reference TRBV9 and TRBJ1-2, is as follows: DSGVTQTPKHLITATGQRVTLRCSPRSGDLSVYWYQQSLDQGLQFLIQYYNGEERAKGNILERFSAQQFPDLHSELNLSSLELGDSALYFCASSAAGPRYGYTFGSGTRLTVV.

The rearrangement links TRBV28 to TRBJ2-1; TRBD2 matches at 7 bases. Germline loops: CDR1 MDHEN, CDR2 SYDVKM. The CDR3 is 15 amino acids. The junction had 4 bases not matched to a gene; V was cut back by 5 bases and J by 0 bases. CDR3 coding DNA: TGTGCCAGCAGTGCGCGCGGGAGCTCCTACAATGAGCAGTTCTTC. Translated, it gives CASSARGSSYNEQFF.

This chain uses TRBV9 with TRBJ1-4; D remains unclear. The length of the CDR3 is 15 residues. Germline V gives CDR1 SGDLS, CDR2 YYNGEE. V gave up 0 bases and J gave up 8 bases, with 14 bases separating them. CDR3 region: CASSVGAVSWEKLFF. The CDR3 region has the DNA TGTGCCAGCAGCGTAGGGGCAGTGTCATGGGAAAAACTGTTTTTT.

The chain has TRBV7-2 and TRBJ2-1, with a weak D call TRBD2 (5 bases). Between the trimmed V and J ends, which lost 5 bases and 3 bases, there was a span of 17 bases. The CDR3 length is 16 residues. In germline, CDR1 is SGHTA, CDR2 FQGNSA. In nucleotides, the CDR3 is TGTGCCAGCAGCCCCTTTTCAAGCGGAGACTACAATGAGCAGTTCTTC. Encoded protein: CASSPFSSGDYNEQFF.

V and J are TRBV7-9 and TRBJ1-2, with a possible D match to TRBD1 (6 bases). Germline V CDR1 and CDR2: SEHNR, FQNEAQ (reference sequence). Trimming left V 4 bases short and J 3 bases short, with 15 bases between. CDR3 length equals 15 residues. CDR3 DNA: TGTGCCAGCAGCTACTCACGGGACATAGACTATGGCTACACCTTC. This gives the protein CASSYSRDIDYGYTF. The full variable domain, completed using reference TRBV7-9 and TRBJ1-2, is DTGVSQNPRHKITKRGQNVTFRCDPISEHNRLYWYRQTLGQGPEFLTYFQNEAQLEKSRLLSDRFSAERPKGSFSTLEIQRTEQGDSAMYLCASSYSRDIDYGYTFGSGTRLTVV.

This clone has just a few counts. The chain uses TRBV29-1 and TRBJ1-2; maybe TRBD1 (6 bases). V lost 3 bases and J 8 bases, leaving 16 bases between the germline ends. The CDR3 has 13 residues. Per germline, CDR1 SQVTM and CDR2 ANQGSEA. In DNA form, the CDR3 reads TGCAGCGTTGAGACAGGAGCATCTCTCGGCTACACCTTC. Translated: CSVETGASLGYTF.

As to this clone: At the DNA level, this CDR3 is encoded by other sequences in the same sample as well. The chain has TRBV4-3 and TRBJ2-7; D is possibly TRBD2 (6 bases). V dropped 0 bases and J dropped 4 bases, with 7 bases sitting between them. The CDR3 runs 13 residues. Germline V gene sequence: CDR1 LGHNA, CDR2 YSLEER. CDR3 bases: TGCGCCAGCAGCCAAGATCGGGGGTACGAGCAGTACTTC. It yields the protein CASSQDRGYEQYF.

J is TRBJ2-3 and V is TRBV13; D is possibly TRBD2 (6 bases). The CDR3 sequence is 14 residues long. Germline V lookup: CDR1 PRHDT, CDR2 FYEKMQ (reference sequence). V lost 4 bases to trimming and J lost 6 bases, with 14 bases between them. The CDR3 bases are TGTGCCAGCAGCTCGGGGCTAGCGCGCGATACGCAGTATTTT. It specifies CASSSGLARDTQYF. Supplemented by reference TRBV13 and TRBJ2-3, the full variable domain reads AAGVIQSPRHLIKEKRETATLKCYPIPRHDTVYWYQQGPGQDPQFLISFYEKMQSDKGSIPDRFSAQQFSDYHSELNMSSLELGDSALYFCASSSGLARDTQYFGPGTRLTVL.

As regards this clone: The junction does not match germline at one end; this may be a read error. The CDR3 here is CASSSPTGTTQGTQYF. The CDR3 coding sequence is TGTGCCAGCAGCTCCCCCACCGGGACAACCCAAGGGACCCAGTACTTC. This rearrangement joins TRBV11-2 to TRBJ2-5; D possibly corresponds to TRBD1 (6 bases). Germline V CDR1 and CDR2: SGHAT, FQNNGV. The CDR3 is 16 residues long.

V usage is TRBV9 and J usage is TRBJ2-7; 7 bases are a match to TRBD1. With 2 bases clipped from V and 3 bases from J, the junction kept 5 bases outside the gene matches. Germline V lookup: CDR1 SGDLS, CDR2 YYNGEE. This CDR3 has 14 amino acids. This CDR3 reads CASSVTGAGYEQYF. The CDR3 DNA reads as TGTGCCAGCAGCGTCACAGGGGCGGGCTACGAGCAGTACTTC. The variable domain in full, with the rest retrieved from reference TRBV9 and TRBJ2-7, is DSGVTQTPKHLITATGQRVTLRCSPRSGDLSVYWYQQSLDQGLQFLIQYYNGEERAKGNILERFSAQQFPDLHSELNLSSLELGDSALYFCASSVTGAGYEQYFGPGTRLTVT.

V gene TRBV27 combines with J gene TRBJ2-7; possibly TRBD2 for D (5 bases). V was clipped by 6 bases and J by 2 bases, with 11 bases between them. Germline V lookup: CDR1 MNHEY, CDR2 SMNVEV (reference sequence). CDR3 length: 13 amino acids. The CDR3 reads CASSLDSTYEQYF. The CDR3 nucleotides read TGTGCCAGCAGCCTGGACTCAACCTACGAGCAGTACTTC.

The chain is built from TRBV14 and TRBJ2-7; D remains unclear. The germline V and J ends were trimmed by 0 bases and 7 bases, with 4 bases remaining between them. Germline values: CDR1 SGHDN, CDR2 FVKESK. The CDR3 has 11 amino acids. The CDR3 spells CASSQEREQYF. DNA of the CDR3: TGTGCCAGCAGCCAAGAGAGAGAGCAGTACTTC.

V usage is TRBV7-9 and J usage is TRBJ2-7; 8 bases align to TRBD1. CDR1 is SEHNR and CDR2 is FQNEAQ in the germline V gene (reference sequence). This CDR3 has 13 amino acids. Losses at the gene ends were 7 bases for V and 2 bases for J; bases not matched to a gene: 4. The CDR3 here is CASTVTGAYEQYF. As DNA, the CDR3 is TGTGCCAGCACCGTGACAGGGGCCTACGAGCAGTACTTC.

The chain carries TRBV5-1 and TRBJ2-1; D unresolved. The CDR3 contains 15 residues. Germline-derived CDR1 and CDR2 are SGHRS and YFSETQ. Trimming removed 0 bases at V and 7 bases at J, with 14 bases between. CDR3: CASSLDSTPTNEQFF. The CDR3, as DNA: TGCGCCAGCAGCTTGGACTCCACGCCCACTAATGAGCAGTTCTTC.

This chain uses TRBV15 with TRBJ2-2, with 7 bases identical to TRBD1. With 0 bases clipped from V and 5 bases from J, the junction kept 9 bases outside the gene matches. The CDR3 runs to 17 residues. The germline V gene has CDR1 LNHNV and CDR2 YYDKDF (reference sequence). CDR3: CATSREIGTALTGELFF. CDR3 DNA sequence: TGTGCCACCAGCAGAGAGATCGGGACAGCGCTAACCGGGGAGCTGTTTTTT.

This chain joins TRBV7-9 and TRBJ1-5; D is unclear. CDR3 length: 16 amino acids. The V and J ends lost 6 bases and 0 bases respectively, with 15 bases between them. Germline loops: CDR1 SEHNR, CDR2 FQNEAQ (reference sequence). For the CDR3, the DNA is TGTGCCAGCAGTCCAGACACAGCCTATAGCAATCAGCCCCAGCATTTT. This translates into CASSPDTAYSNQPQHF. The full variable domain, completed using reference TRBV7-9 and TRBJ1-5, is DTGVSQNPRHKITKRGQNVTFRCDPISEHNRLYWYRQTLGQGPEFLTYFQNEAQLEKSRLLSDRFSAERPKGSFSTLEIQRTEQGDSAMYLCASSPDTAYSNQPQHFGDGTRLSIL.

The V gene is TRBV9, the J gene TRBJ2-3; 9 bases align to TRBD2. V lost 0 bases to trimming and J lost 5 bases; unmatched junction nucleotides: 4. The germline CDR1 and CDR2 sequences are SGDLS and YYNGEE. The CDR3 is made up of 15 amino acids. The CDR3 DNA is TGTGCCAGCAGCGTAGTAGCGGGAGAGAGAGATACGCAGTATTTT. It specifies CASSVVAGERDTQYF.

The count of this clone is one. This rearrangement joins TRBV2 to TRBJ2-5; 10 bases fit TRBD2. CDR3 size: 15 residues. Trimming took 6 bases from V and 3 from J; bases not matched to a gene: 7. Germline CDR1 SNHLY, CDR2 FYNNEI. CDR3 coding DNA: TGTGCCAGCAGAGAGACTAGCGGGTGGGAAGAGACCCAGTACTTC. This sequence encodes CASRETSGWEETQYF.

CDR3 loop: CASSLSAESRSSYNEQFF. CDR3 sequence (DNA): TGTGCCAGCAGTTTATCGGCGGAGTCGCGAAGCTCCTACAATGAGCAGTTCTTC. The chain combines TRBV27 with TRBJ2-1; D not resolved. Germline-derived CDR1 and CDR2 are MNHEY and SMNVEV (reference sequence). The CDR3 loop spans 18 amino acids. Trimming shortened V by 0 bases and J by 0 bases, and 15 bases separated the two germline ends.

This CDR3 is CASSVASGRDTQYF. The CDR3 region has the DNA TGTGCCAGCAGCGTAGCTAGCGGGAGAGATACGCAGTATTTT. V is TRBV9 and J is TRBJ2-3; 10 bases agree with TRBD2. This CDR3 contains 14 residues. CDR1 is SGDLS, CDR2 YYNGEE, per germline. J was trimmed by 5 bases and V by 0 bases; bases with no gene match: 0.

This clone was counted a single time. The chain links TRBV29-1 to TRBJ2-5, with TRBD2 matching 8 bases. The CDR3 is made up of 12 amino acids. In germline, CDR1 is SQVTM, CDR2 ANQGSEA. The trim removed 8 bases at V and 4 bases at J, leaving 6 bases unmatched. The CDR3 here is CSFIAGIETQYF. DNA of the CDR3: TGCAGCTTTATAGCGGGAATAGAGACCCAGTACTTC.

The chain links TRBV2 to TRBJ2-7, with D perhaps matching TRBD2 (6 bases). Trimming shortened V by 6 bases and J by 2 bases, and 11 bases separated the two germline ends. This CDR3 is 13 amino acids long. Germline lookup yields CDR1 SNHLY and CDR2 FYNNEI. The CDR3 spells CASREGIPYEQYF. The CDR3 DNA follows: TGTGCCAGCAGGGAGGGAATCCCCTACGAGCAGTACTTC.

The chain recombines TRBV7-2 with TRBJ2-3; 10 nucleotides agree with TRBD2. CDR1 is SGHTA, CDR2 FQGNSA, per germline. J lost 2 bases, V lost 3 bases, and 5 bases had no gene match. The length of the CDR3 is 16 residues. CDR3 sequence: CASSLELAGSTDTQYF. The CDR3 DNA sequence: TGTGCCAGCAGCTTGGAACTAGCGGGGTCCACAGATACGCAGTATTTT.

A note on this clone: At one end, the junction sequence differs from germline, possibly due to a read error. The CDR3 loop reads CAISDPGGEFF. In DNA, the CDR3 is TGTGCCATCAGTGATCCGGGGGGAGAATTCTTC. The chain recombines TRBV10-3 with TRBJ1-2, with D tentatively TRBD1 (5 bases). The CDR3 runs 11 residues. Germline-derived CDR1 and CDR2 are ENHRY and SYGVKD.

The rearrangement joins TRBV7-9 to TRBJ2-3; D remains unclear. CDR3 size: 15 residues. Per germline, CDR1 SEHNR and CDR2 FQNEAQ (reference sequence). V lost 5 bases and J lost 2, with 14 bases in between. The DNA for the CDR3 is TGTGCCAGCAGCGGTAGAGGAATAACCACAGATACGCAGTATTTT. The encoded protein is CASSGRGITTDTQYF.

V usage is TRBV15 and J usage is TRBJ2-1; TRBD2 matches at 11 bases. The CDR3 runs 18 residues. CDR1 and CDR2 from the germline V gene are LNHNV and YYDKDF (reference sequence). After removal of 8 bases from V and 2 bases from J, the junction contained 14 bases not matched to a gene. CDR3 nucleotides: TGTGCCACCGGCGGGACTAGCGGTCCTAACCCCCCCTACAATGAGCAGTTCTTC. Its protein product is CATGGTSGPNPPYNEQFF.